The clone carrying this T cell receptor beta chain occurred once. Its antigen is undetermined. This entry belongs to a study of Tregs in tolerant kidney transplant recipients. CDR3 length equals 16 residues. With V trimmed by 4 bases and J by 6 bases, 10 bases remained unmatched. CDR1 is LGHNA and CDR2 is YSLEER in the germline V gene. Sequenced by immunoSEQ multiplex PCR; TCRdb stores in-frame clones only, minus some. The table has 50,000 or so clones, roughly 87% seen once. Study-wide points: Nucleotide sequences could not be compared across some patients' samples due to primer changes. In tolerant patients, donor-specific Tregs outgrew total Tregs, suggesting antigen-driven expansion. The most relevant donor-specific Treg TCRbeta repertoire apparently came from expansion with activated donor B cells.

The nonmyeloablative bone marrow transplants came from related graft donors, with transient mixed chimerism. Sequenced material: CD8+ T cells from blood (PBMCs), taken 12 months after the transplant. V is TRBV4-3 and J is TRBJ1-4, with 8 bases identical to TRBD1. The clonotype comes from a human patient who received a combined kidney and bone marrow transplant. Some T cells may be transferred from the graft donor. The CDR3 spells CASSRVGQGFHEKLFF. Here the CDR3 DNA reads TGCGCCAGCAGCCGCGTCGGACAGGGTTTTCATGAAAAACTGTTTTTT.